The 5 T cell receptor beta chains presented below share a single source sample, sequenced in a study of blood T cell repertoires in COVID-19. Sequencing was performed with immunoSEQ multiplex PCR; in TCRdb, only in-frame clones are kept and a portion is missing. The sample contains some 150,000 clones, about 80% of which appear only once. The sample was PBMCs or T cells enriched from blood (not recorded which). All receptors come from a woman aged 45 to 65 who had recovered from COVID-19.

V is TRBV11-1 and J is TRBJ2-5; a possible D gene is TRBD2 (6 bases). The V and J ends lost 10 bases and 7 bases respectively, with 22 bases between them. This CDR3 has 14 amino acids. Per the germline V gene, CDR1 is SGHAT and CDR2 is FQDESV (reference sequence). The CDR3: CATKAGSKRGTQYF. The CDR3 DNA reads as TGTGCCACCAAAGCGGGCAGTAAACGCGGGACCCAGTACTTC.

The chain employs TRBV2 and TRBJ2-5, with D possibly TRBD1 on 6 matching bases. The CDR3 sequence is 15 residues long. Looked up from germline, CDR1 is SNHLY and CDR2 is FYNNEI. Trimming pared 6 bases from V and 2 bases from J, leaving 16 bases between. CDR3 nucleotides: TGTGCCAGCAGAGCCGGGACACGGCCTCAAGAGACCCAGTACTTC. Translation gives CASRAGTRPQETQYF.

This clone showed up just once. The chain carries TRBV6-1 and TRBJ2-6, with a weak D call TRBD1 (6 bases). Trimming took off 1 base at V and 4 bases at J, with 17 bases between the two ends. The V gene's germline CDR1 is MNHNS and CDR2 SASEGT. The CDR3 totals 18 residues. The CDR3 is CASSEVPHRVSGANVLTF. The CDR3 region has the DNA TGTGCCAGCAGTGAAGTCCCCCACAGGGTGTCAGGGGCCAACGTCCTGACTTTC.

This chain uses TRBV19 with TRBJ2-7, with D possibly matching TRBD1 (6 bases). The V end was cut by 5 bases, the J end by 0 bases, with 14 bases between. The CDR3 extends over 15 amino acids. Germline values: CDR1 LNHDA, CDR2 SQIVND (reference sequence). CDR3 nucleotide sequence: TGTGCCAGTAGTTTCGCCGGGACACTCTCCTACGAGCAGTACTTC. This translates into CASSFAGTLSYEQYF.

This chain connects TRBV7-8 to TRBJ1-1; D is ambiguous. Trimming cost V 4 bases and J 2 bases, with 8 bases left between them. The germline V gene has CDR1 SGHVS and CDR2 FQNEAQ. This CDR3 has 13 amino acids. The CDR3 nucleotides are TGTGCCAGCAGCTCGTTGAGAAACACTGAAGCTTTCTTT. Translating it yields CASSSLRNTEAFF. Looking up the rest from reference TRBV7-8 and TRBJ1-1 gives the full variable domain: GAGVSQSPRYKVAKRGQDVALRCDPISGHVSLFWYQQALGQGPEFLTYFQNEAQLDKSGLPSDRFFAERPEGSVSTLKIQRTQQEDSAVYLCASSSLRNTEAFFGQGTRLTVV.